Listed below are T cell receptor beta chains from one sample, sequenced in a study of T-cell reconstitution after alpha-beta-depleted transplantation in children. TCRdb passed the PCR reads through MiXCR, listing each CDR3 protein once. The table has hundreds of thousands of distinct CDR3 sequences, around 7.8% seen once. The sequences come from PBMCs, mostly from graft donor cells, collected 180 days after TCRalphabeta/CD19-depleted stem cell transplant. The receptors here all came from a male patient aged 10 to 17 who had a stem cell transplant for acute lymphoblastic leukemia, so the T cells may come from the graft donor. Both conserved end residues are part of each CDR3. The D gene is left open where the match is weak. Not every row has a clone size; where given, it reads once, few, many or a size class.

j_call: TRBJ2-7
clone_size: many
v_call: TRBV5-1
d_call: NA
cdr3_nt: TGCGCCAGCAGCTTCGACTACGAGCAGTACTTC
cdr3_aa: CASSFDYEQYF

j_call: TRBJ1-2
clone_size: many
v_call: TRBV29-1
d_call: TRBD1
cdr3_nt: TGCAGCGTTGGGACAGGGGTAAACTATGGCTACACCTTC
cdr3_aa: CSVGTGVNYGYTF

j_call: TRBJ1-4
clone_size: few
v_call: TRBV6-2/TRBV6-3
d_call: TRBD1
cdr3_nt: TGTGCCAGCAGCCCGGGACAGATTTCAACTAATGAAAAACTGTTTTTT
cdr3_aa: CASSPGQISTNEKLFF

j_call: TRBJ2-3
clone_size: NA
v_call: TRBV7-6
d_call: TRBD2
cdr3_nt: TGTGCCAGCACCCAAGGTCCCCTAGCGGGGTTTTCTGTCACAGATACGCAGTATTTT
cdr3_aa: CASTQGPLAGFSVTDTQYF

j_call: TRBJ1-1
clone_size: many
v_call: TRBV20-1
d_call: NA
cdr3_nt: TGCAGTGCTAGAGATTTGTGGACAGCGAACACTGAAGCTTTCTTT
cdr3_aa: CSARDLWTANTEAFF

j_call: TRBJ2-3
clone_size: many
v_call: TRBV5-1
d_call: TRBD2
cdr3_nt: TGCGCCAGCAGTCGGGGGGGAGTCACAGATACGCAGTATTTT
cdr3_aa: CASSRGGVTDTQYF

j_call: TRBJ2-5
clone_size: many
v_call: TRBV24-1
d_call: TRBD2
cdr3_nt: TGTGCCACCAGTGATTTAGCGGGAGGCTCCCGGACCCAGTACTTC
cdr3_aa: CATSDLAGGSRTQYF

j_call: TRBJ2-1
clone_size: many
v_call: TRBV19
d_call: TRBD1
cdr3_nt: TGTGCCAGTAGTGAACACAGGGGGAATGAGCAGTTCTTC
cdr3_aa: CASSEHRGNEQFF

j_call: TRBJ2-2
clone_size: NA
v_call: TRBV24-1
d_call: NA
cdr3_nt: TGTGCCACCAGTAGGGGAGCGGCGAGCACCGGGGAGCTGTTTTTT
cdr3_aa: CATSRGAASTGELFF

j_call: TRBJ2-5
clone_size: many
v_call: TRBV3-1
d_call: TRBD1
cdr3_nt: TGTGCCAGCAGCCAAGGGACAGGCAAAGAGACCCAGTACTTC
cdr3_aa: CASSQGTGKETQYF

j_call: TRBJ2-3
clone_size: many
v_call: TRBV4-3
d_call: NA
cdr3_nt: TGCGCCAGCAGCGGGCAGGGGCGGTTCACAGATACGCAGTATTTT
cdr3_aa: CASSGQGRFTDTQYF

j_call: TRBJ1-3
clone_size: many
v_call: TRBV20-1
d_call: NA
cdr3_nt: TGCAGTGCTAGAGGGCCAGGGCACACCATATATTTT
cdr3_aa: CSARGPGHTIYF

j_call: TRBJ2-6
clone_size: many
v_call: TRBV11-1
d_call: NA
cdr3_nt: TGTGCCAGCAGCTTAGGGTGGGAAGATGGGGCCAACGTCCTGACTTTC
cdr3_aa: CASSLGWEDGANVLTF

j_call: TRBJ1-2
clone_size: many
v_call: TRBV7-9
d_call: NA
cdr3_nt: TGTGCCAGCAGCAGACAGTACTATGGCTACACCTTC
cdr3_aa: CASSRQYYGYTF

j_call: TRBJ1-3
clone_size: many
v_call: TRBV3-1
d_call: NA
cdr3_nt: TGTGCCAGCAGCCAAGGCACAGTTGGAAACACCATATATTTT
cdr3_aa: CASSQGTVGNTIYF

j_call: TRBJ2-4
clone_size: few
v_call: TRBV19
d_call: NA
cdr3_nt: TGTGCCAGTAGTATAGATCACGTAGGAGGTCACAAAAACATTCAGTACTTC
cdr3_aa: CASSIDHVGGHKNIQYF

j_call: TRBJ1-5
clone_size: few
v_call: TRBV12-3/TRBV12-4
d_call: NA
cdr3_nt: TGTGCCAGCAGTCCATGGGGGGGGACCAATCAGCCCCAGCATTTT
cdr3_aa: CASSPWGGTNQPQHF

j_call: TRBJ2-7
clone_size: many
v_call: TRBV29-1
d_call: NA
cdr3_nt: TGCAGCGTTTATCCCTACGAGCAGTACTTC
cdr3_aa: CSVYPYEQYF

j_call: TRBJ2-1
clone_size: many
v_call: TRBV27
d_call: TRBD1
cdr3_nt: TGTGCCAGCAGTTTAAAGGGGGCGGATGGTGATGAGCAGTTCTTC
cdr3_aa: CASSLKGADGDEQFF

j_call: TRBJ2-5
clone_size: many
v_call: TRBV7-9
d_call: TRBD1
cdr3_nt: TGTGCCAGCAGCTTACCCCCTCTAGGGACAGAAAAGGAGACCCAGTACTTC
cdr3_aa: CASSLPPLGTEKETQYF

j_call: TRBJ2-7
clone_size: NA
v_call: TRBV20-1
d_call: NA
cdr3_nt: TGCAGTGCTAGGGGCGATTGGACTCCCGGAGCCTACGAGCAGTACTTC
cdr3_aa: CSARGDWTPGAYEQYF

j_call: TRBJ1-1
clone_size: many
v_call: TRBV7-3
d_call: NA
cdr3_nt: TGTGCCAGCAGCTACCACCCCACGGGCTTGAACACTGAAGCTTTCTTT
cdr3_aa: CASSYHPTGLNTEAFF

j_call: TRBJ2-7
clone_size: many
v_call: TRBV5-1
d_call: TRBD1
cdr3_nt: TGCGCCAGCAGCTCGGGACAGGGGGTCAACGAGCAGTACTTC
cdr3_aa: CASSSGQGVNEQYF

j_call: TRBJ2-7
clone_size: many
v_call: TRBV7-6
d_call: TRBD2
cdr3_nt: TGTGCCAGCAGCTCACGGGACTACTTTGGTGAGCAGTACTTC
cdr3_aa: CASSSRDYFGEQYF

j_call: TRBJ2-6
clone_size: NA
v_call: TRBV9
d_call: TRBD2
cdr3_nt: TGTGCCAGCAGCCCTAGAACGGGGGGGCTGGGGAGTGGGGCCAACGTCCTGACTTTC
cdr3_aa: CASSPRTGGLGSGANVLTF

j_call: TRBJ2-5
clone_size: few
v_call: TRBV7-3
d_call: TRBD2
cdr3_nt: TGTGCCAGCAGCTTGCCGGGACATGGACTAGCGGGGGGTCAGGAGACCCAGTACTTC
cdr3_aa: CASSLPGHGLAGGQETQYF

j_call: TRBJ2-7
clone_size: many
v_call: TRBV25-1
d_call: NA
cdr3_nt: TGTGCCAGCAGTCCAGTGGGGAACTACGAGCAGTACTTC
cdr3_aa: CASSPVGNYEQYF

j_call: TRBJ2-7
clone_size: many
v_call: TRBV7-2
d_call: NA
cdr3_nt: TGTGCCAGCAGCTTAGTCGAGGGGGACGAGCAGTACTTC
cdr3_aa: CASSLVEGDEQYF

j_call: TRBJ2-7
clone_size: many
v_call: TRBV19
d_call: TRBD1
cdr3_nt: TGTGCCAGTAGTCCTCCCGGGACAGGGATCCACGAGCAGTACTTC
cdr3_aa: CASSPPGTGIHEQYF

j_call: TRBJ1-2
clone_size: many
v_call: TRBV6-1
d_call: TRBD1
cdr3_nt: TGTGCCAGCAGTCGAAGGGACAGGCCCTATGGCTACACCTTC
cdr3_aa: CASSRRDRPYGYTF